These 11 T cell receptor beta chains originate from one sample sequenced in a study of PD-1 blockade in classical Hodgkin lymphoma. Documented time point: cycle 4 day 1 (C4D1), after five to seven weeks of nivolumab. All patients relapsed after autologous stem cell transplantation, and brentuximab vedotin exposure varied. Produced via immunoSEQ multiplex PCR; TCRdb's table is partial and in-frame only. Among 64,000 or so clones listed, just over 90% were seen once. Sequences were derived from peripheral blood mononuclear cells (PBMCs), sampled before the fourth cycle of nivolumab. The receptors derive from a human donor with classical Hodgkin lymphoma.

This chain links TRBV11-2 with TRBJ2-5; D possibly corresponds to TRBD2 (7 bases). The germline CDR1 and CDR2 sequences are SGHAT and FQNNGV. The CDR3 runs 15 residues. V was cut by 4 bases and J by 3 bases, with 15 bases left in between. The CDR3 sequence is CASSWGGLAEETQYF. Here the CDR3 DNA reads TGTGCCAGCAGCTGGGGGGGGCTAGCGGAAGAGACCCAGTACTTC. The entire variable domain, with the rest obtained from reference TRBV11-2 and TRBJ2-5, is as follows: EAGVAQSPRYKIIEKRQSVAFWCNPISGHATLYWYQQILGQGPKLLIQFQNNGVVDDSQLPKDRFSAERLKGVDSTLKIQPAKLEDSAVYLCASSWGGLAEETQYFGPGTRLLVL.

The chain has TRBV18 and TRBJ1-2, with 7 bases matching TRBD1. From germline, CDR1 is KGHSH and CDR2 LQKENI. The CDR3 runs 13 residues. V lost 3 bases, J lost 2 bases, and 0 bases stayed unmatched. CDR3 coding DNA: TGTGCCAGCTCACCGGGACAGAACTATGGCTACACCTTC. Translated: CASSPGQNYGYTF.

The chain has TRBV5-1 and TRBJ2-3, with 9 bases aligning to TRBD1. Germline V gene lookup returns CDR1 SGHRS and CDR2 YFSETQ. Trimming cost V 6 bases and J 2 bases; bases outside gene matches: 16. The CDR3 runs to 18 residues. CDR3 residues: CASNQRGQGLGYTDTQYF. The DNA of the CDR3 is TGCGCCAGCAATCAGCGGGGACAGGGATTGGGGTACACAGATACGCAGTATTTT.

The CDR3 sequence is CSVDRLGEQYF. The DNA for the CDR3 is TGCAGCGTGGACCGTTTGGGCGAGCAGTACTTC. The chain joins TRBV29-1 to TRBJ2-7; D uncertain. Germline V gives CDR1 SQVTM, CDR2 ANQGSEA. The CDR3 is 11 amino acids. Trimming took off 6 bases at V and 6 bases at J, with 12 bases between the two ends.

With respect to this clone: This same CDR3 is encoded by further DNA sequences in the sample. The rearrangement uses TRBV18 and TRBJ1-4, with D possibly matching TRBD1 (5 bases). The CDR3 totals 14 residues. Germline CDR1 is KGHSH and CDR2 is LQKENI. Trimming took off 3 bases at V and 0 bases at J, with 5 bases between the two ends. CDR3 amino acids: CASSPTATNEKLFF. The CDR3 nucleotides are TGTGCCAGCTCACCGACAGCAACTAATGAAAAACTGTTTTTT.

This clone came up a few times. The chain employs TRBV7-2 and TRBJ1-2; D unclear. Trimming left V 5 bases short and J 4 bases short, with 11 bases between. Germline V gene data show CDR1 as SGHTA and CDR2 as FQGNSA. CDR3 length equals 13 residues. The CDR3 coding sequence is TGTGCCAGCAGCAAAACCGTAACCTATGGCTACACCTTC. Its protein is CASSKTVTYGYTF.

The chain couples TRBV15 to TRBJ2-4; unclear D gene. CDR3 length equals 18 residues. CDR1 is LNHNV, CDR2 YYDKDF, per germline (reference sequence). V was pared by 0 bases and J by 0 bases, with 15 bases between. The chain's CDR3 is CATSRDKSTEAAKNIQYF. As DNA, the CDR3 is TGTGCCACCAGCAGAGATAAATCGACCGAAGCAGCCAAAAACATTCAGTACTTC.

The chain combines TRBV28 with TRBJ2-2; D gene unclear. Trimming took off 6 bases at V and 3 bases at J, with 8 bases between the two ends. The CDR3 has 13 residues. In germline, CDR1 is MDHEN, CDR2 SYDVKM. DNA of the CDR3: TGTGCCAGCAGGCCTGCATACACCGGGGAGCTGTTTTTT. Translated: CASRPAYTGELFF.

The chain joins TRBV7-6 to TRBJ2-7; D is ambiguous. CDR1 SGHVS and CDR2 FNYEAQ come from the germline V gene. The V and J ends lost 1 base and 4 bases respectively, with 14 bases between them. This CDR3 comprises 15 residues. CDR3 in DNA: TGTGCCAGCAGCTTAGGCGATAGTGGTACATACGAGCAGTACTTC. It codes for CASSLGDSGTYEQYF.

The chain combines TRBV2 with TRBJ2-7; 7 positions agree with TRBD2. CDR3 size: 14 residues. After removal of 7 bases from V and 7 bases from J, the junction contained 13 bases not matched to a gene. Germline V gene lookup returns CDR1 SNHLY and CDR2 FYNNEI. CDR3 sequence reads: CASTDSNHGGEQYF. The CDR3 region has the DNA TGTGCCAGCACCGACAGTAATCACGGGGGGGAGCAGTACTTC.

The chain employs TRBV19 and TRBJ2-4, with 11 bases identical to TRBD1. The CDR3 consists of 17 residues. V was pared by 3 bases and J by 2 bases, with 6 bases of the junction left unmatched. From germline, CDR1 is LNHDA and CDR2 SQIVND (reference sequence). The CDR3 region has the DNA TGTGCCAGTAGTATTCGGACAGGGGGCTTTCCCAAAAACATTCAGTACTTC. Its translation: CASSIRTGGFPKNIQYF.